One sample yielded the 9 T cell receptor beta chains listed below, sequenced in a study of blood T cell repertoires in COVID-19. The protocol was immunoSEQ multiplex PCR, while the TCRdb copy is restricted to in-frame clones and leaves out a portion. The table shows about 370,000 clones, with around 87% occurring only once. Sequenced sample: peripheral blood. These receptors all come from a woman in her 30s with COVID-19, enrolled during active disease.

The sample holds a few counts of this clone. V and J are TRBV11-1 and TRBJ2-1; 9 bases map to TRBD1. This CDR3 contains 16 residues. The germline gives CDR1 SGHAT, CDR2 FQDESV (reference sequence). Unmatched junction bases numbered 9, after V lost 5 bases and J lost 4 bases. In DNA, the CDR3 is TGTGCCAGCAGCCAAACCGGGACAGGGACTTACAATGAGCAGTTCTTC. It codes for CASSQTGTGTYNEQFF.

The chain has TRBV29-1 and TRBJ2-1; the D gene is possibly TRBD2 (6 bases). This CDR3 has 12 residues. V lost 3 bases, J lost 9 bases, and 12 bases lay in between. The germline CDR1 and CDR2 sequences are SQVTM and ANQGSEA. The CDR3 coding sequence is TGCAGCGTTGAGGGCGGGGTTGGTGAGCAGTTCTTC. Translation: CSVEGGVGEQFF.

DNA for the CDR3: TGTGCCAGCAGTTTTCGGGGTGACTATGGCTACACCTTC. It yields the protein CASSFRGDYGYTF. The chain uses TRBV28 and TRBJ1-2; D is unclear. The CDR3 extends over 13 amino acids. Germline CDR1 MDHEN, CDR2 SYDVKM. The V gene lost 3 bases and the J gene lost 3 bases, with 8 bases spanning the gap.

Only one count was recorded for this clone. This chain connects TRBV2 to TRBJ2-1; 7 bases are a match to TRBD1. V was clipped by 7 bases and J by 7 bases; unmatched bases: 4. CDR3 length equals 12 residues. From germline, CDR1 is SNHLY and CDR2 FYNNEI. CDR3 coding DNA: TGTGCCAGCACCCAGACAGGGAATGAGCAGTTCTTC. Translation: CASTQTGNEQFF.

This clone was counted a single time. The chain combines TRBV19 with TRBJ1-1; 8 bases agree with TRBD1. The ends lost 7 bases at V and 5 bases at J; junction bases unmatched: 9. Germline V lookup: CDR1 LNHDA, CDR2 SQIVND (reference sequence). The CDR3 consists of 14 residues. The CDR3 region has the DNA TGTGCCAGTACAACCCCAGGGGGCCGGACTGAAGCTTTCTTT. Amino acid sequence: CASTTPGGRTEAFF.

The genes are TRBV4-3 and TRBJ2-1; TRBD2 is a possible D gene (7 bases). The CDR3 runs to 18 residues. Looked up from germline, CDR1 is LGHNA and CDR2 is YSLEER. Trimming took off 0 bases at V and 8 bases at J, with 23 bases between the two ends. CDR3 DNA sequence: TGCGCCAGCAGCCAAGATCCCAGAGGGGCAGGGGAGGGCGATGAGCAGTTCTTC. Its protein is CASSQDPRGAGEGDEQFF.

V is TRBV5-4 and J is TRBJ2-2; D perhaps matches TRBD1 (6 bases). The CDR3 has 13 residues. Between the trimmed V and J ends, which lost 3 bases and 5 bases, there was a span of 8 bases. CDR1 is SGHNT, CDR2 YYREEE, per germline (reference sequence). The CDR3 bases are TGTGCCAGCAGCTATACAGGGACCGGGGAGCTGTTTTTT. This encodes CASSYTGTGELFF.

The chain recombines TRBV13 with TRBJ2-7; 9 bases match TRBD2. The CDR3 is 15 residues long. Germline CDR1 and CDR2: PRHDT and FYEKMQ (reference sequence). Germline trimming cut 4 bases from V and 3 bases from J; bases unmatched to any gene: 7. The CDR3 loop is CASSSVSGSGYEQYF. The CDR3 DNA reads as TGTGCCAGCAGCTCCGTTAGCGGGAGTGGCTACGAGCAGTACTTC.

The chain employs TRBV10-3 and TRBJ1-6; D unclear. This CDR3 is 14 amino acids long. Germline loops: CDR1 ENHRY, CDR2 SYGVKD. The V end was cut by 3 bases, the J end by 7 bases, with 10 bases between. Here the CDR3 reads CAISEEARNSPLHF. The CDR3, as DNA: TGTGCCATCAGTGAAGAGGCTAGGAATTCACCCCTCCACTTT.